This T cell receptor (beta chain) was identified in a study of CD8+CD57+ T cells in acquired aplastic anemia. Study-level information: Recorded DNA amounts for sorted CD4+ and CD8+ cells had an average of about 3.5 ug.

Findings and caveats of the study: Patients had twenty-nine CD8+ CDR3 sequences in common with controls (the shared set).

The template for TCR beta VDJ and CDR3 sequence profiling was genomic DNA. Via MiXCR, TCRdb re-called the reads, giving one row per CDR3 protein. The sample contains 450,000 to 600,000 distinct CDR3 sequences, 25% to 40% of which appear only once. Per the germline V gene, CDR1 is GTSNPN and CDR2 is SVGIG (reference sequence). Trimming took off 4 bases at V and 3 bases at J, with 10 bases between the two ends. This CDR3 region has 12 residues. CD8+CD57+ cell expansion had been shown by flow cytometry in patients chosen for sequencing. A word on this clonotype: Its antigen is not identified.

The receptor comes from a human donor with aplastic anemia. The source material was sorted CD4+, CD8+, or CD8+CD57+ T cells (not recorded which) from PBMCs. J is TRBJ2-7 and V is TRBV30; no clear D. CDR3: CAWTRIGYEQYF. The DNA of the CDR3 is TGTGCCTGGACAAGGATCGGCTACGAGCAGTACTTC.